A selection of T cell receptor beta chains follows, all from one sample in a study of response to subunit inactivated influenza vaccine. Each CDR3 protein is one row after TCRdb ran MiXCR on the RT-PCR reads. This sample has over 750,000 distinct CDR3 sequences; approximately 21% occur once, and the top ten carry roughly a tenth. This specimen consisted of PBMCs from blood, obtained roughly 5 days after vaccination. These receptors all come from a man aged 50 to 59 who received an inactivated influenza vaccine. The CDR3 runs from the conserved cysteine through the conserved F or W. The D gene is left open where the match is weak. Expanded clones get a size class; other rows say once, few or many, or leave the size out.

V gene	clone size	J gene	D gene	CDR3 protein	CDR3 DNA
TRBV20-1	few	TRBJ2-3	TRBD2	CSARDWTSGRSTQYF	TGCAGTGCTAGAGATTGGACTAGCGGGAGGAGTACGCAGTATTTT
TRBV20-1	many	TRBJ1-5	NA	CSARDSHNQPQHF	TGCAGTGCTAGGGACAGTCACAATCAGCCCCAGCATTTT
TRBV6-5	few	TRBJ2-2	TRBD2	CASSYPAGGLYHTGELFF	TGTGCCAGCAGTTACCCGGCGGGAGGGCTTTACCACACCGGGGAGCTGTTTTTT
TRBV4-3	few	TRBJ2-5	NA	CASSQGAGPQETQYF	TGCGCCAGCAGTCAAGGCGCGGGGCCCCAAGAGACCCAGTACTTC
TRBV9	few	TRBJ2-1	TRBD2	CASSPTSSYNEQFF	TGTGCCAGCAGCCCGACTAGCAGCTACAATGAGCAGTTCTTC
TRBV9	NA	TRBJ2-3	NA	CASSVRDVVEASDTQYF	TGTGCCAGCAGCGTACGAGACGTTGTGGAGGCCTCAGATACGCAGTATTTT
TRBV21-1	NA	TRBJ2-1	NA	CASSKALWTGCSYNEQFF	TGTGCCAGCAGCAAAGCGCTTTGGACAGGGTGCTCCTACAATGAGCAGTTCTTC
TRBV7-9	few	TRBJ1-2	NA	CASSLAANYGYTF	TGTGCCAGCAGCTTAGCCGCTAACTATGGCTACACCTTC
TRBV20-1	few	TRBJ1-1	NA	CSARYGTARKEAFF	TGCAGTGCTCGTTACGGGACCGCGAGAAAAGAAGCTTTCTTT
TRBV4-3	many	TRBJ2-5	NA	CASSQDSGGAEYF	TGCGCCAGCAGCCAAGATTCGGGCGGGGCGGAGTACTTC
TRBV6-1	NA	TRBJ1-4	TRBD1	CASRRGQPNEKLFF	TGTGCCAGCAGACGGGGACAGCCTAATGAAAAACTGTTTTTT
TRBV7-9	NA	TRBJ2-2	TRBD2	CASSRRLAGRYTGELFF	TGTGCCAGCAGCCGCCGACTAGCGGGACGGTACACCGGGGAGCTGTTTTTT
TRBV6-5	many	TRBJ2-7	NA	CASSTINYEQYF	TGTGCCAGCAGTACTATTAACTACGAGCAGTACTTC
TRBV20-1	few	TRBJ2-3	NA	CSGFGETSTDTQYF	TGCAGTGGGTTCGGTGAAACTAGCACAGATACGCAGTATTTT
TRBV24-1	few	TRBJ2-6	NA	CATSDPDVSGANVLTF	TGTGCCACCAGTGATCCGGACGTTTCTGGGGCCAACGTCCTGACTTTC
TRBV12-3/TRBV12-4	few	TRBJ2-1	TRBD1	CASSPEGAGEQFF	TGTGCCAGCAGTCCCGAGGGGGCGGGTGAGCAGTTCTTC
TRBV30	NA	TRBJ2-1	TRBD2	CASGLASYNEQFF	TGTGCCTCGGGACTAGCGTCCTACAATGAGCAGTTCTTC
TRBV7-9	NA	TRBJ2-5	NA	CASSLTAMQVETQYF	TGTGCCAGCAGCTTAACGGCAATGCAGGTGGAGACCCAGTACTTC
TRBV6-1	NA	TRBJ1-1	NA	CASKSGEGVAEAFF	TGTGCCAGCAAGTCCGGGGAGGGGGTGGCTGAAGCTTTCTTT
TRBV11-2	many	TRBJ2-1	NA	CASSLQGPNEQFF	TGTGCCAGCAGCTTACAGGGACCCAATGAGCAGTTCTTC
TRBV12-3/TRBV12-4	few	TRBJ1-5	NA	CASSLKGRGVSNQPQHF	TGTGCCAGCAGTTTAAAGGGGCGGGGGGTGAGCAATCAGCCCCAGCATTTT
TRBV4-2	NA	TRBJ2-7	NA	CATQQRDEQYF	TGTGCCACCCAACAGAGGGACGAGCAGTACTTC
TRBV20-1	NA	TRBJ2-3	NA	CSAPMSGGTDTQYF	TGCAGTGCTCCCATGTCTGGTGGCACAGATACGCAGTATTTT
TRBV5-1	NA	TRBJ2-1	TRBD2	CASSRGLAGGSPYNEQFF	TGCGCCAGCAGCCGGGGACTAGCGGGGGGGTCCCCCTACAATGAGCAGTTCTTC
TRBV7-2	many	TRBJ1-4	NA	CASSLVGATNEKLFF	TGTGCCAGCAGCTTAGTGGGTGCAACTAATGAAAAACTGTTTTTT
TRBV7-2	NA	TRBJ2-7	NA	CASRENYEQYF	TGTGCCAGCAGAGAGAATTACGAGCAGTACTTC
TRBV12-3/TRBV12-4	few	TRBJ1-1	NA	CASSPYQGPTEAFF	TGTGCCAGCAGTCCGTACCAGGGGCCCACTGAAGCTTTCTTT
TRBV7-2	few	TRBJ2-2	TRBD1	CASSNRDRTANTGELFF	TGTGCCAGCAGTAACCGGGACAGGACCGCGAACACCGGGGAGCTGTTTTTT
TRBV5-1	NA	TRBJ2-3	NA	CASSLTSSGGVTDTQYF	TGCGCCAGCAGCCTCACAAGCTCAGGGGGGGTGACAGATACGCAGTATTTT
TRBV20-1	NA	TRBJ2-1	TRBD2	CSAVAGSSYNEQFF	TGCAGTGCTGTAGCGGGGAGCTCCTACAATGAGCAGTTCTTC
TRBV4-2	NA	TRBJ2-2	TRBD2	CASSQVWLAGVLGGAGELFF	TGTGCCAGCAGCCAAGTGTGGCTAGCGGGAGTCCTTGGGGGTGCCGGGGAGCTGTTTTTT
TRBV10-2	NA	TRBJ2-2	NA	CASSELLGRTGELFF	TGCGCCAGCAGTGAGCTCCTCGGTCGCACCGGGGAGCTGTTTTTT
TRBV7-2	many	TRBJ2-7	NA	CASSRTKIEQYF	TGTGCCAGCAGCCGGACCAAAATAGAGCAGTACTTC
TRBV20-1	NA	TRBJ1-1	NA	CSAIGGGRNTEAFF	TGCAGTGCTATAGGAGGGGGGAGAAACACTGAAGCTTTCTTT
TRBV20-1	many	TRBJ2-7	TRBD2	CSARPPGLAPYEQYF	TGCAGTGCTAGGCCACCGGGACTAGCCCCCTACGAGCAGTACTTC
TRBV25-1	NA	TRBJ2-5	TRBD2	CASSEVQGGYQETQYF	TGTGCCAGCAGTGAAGTCCAGGGAGGGTACCAAGAGACCCAGTACTTC
TRBV7-2	many	TRBJ1-2	TRBD1	CASSPRQGVSNYGYTF	TGTGCCAGCAGCCCAAGACAGGGGGTCTCTAACTATGGCTACACCTTC
TRBV7-9	NA	TRBJ2-1	NA	CASSLAPSENHNEQFF	TGTGCCAGCAGCTTAGCGCCTAGCGAAAATCACAATGAGCAGTTCTTC
TRBV20-1	NA	TRBJ1-6	NA	CSARVGSAAVLSSYNSPLHF	TGCAGTGCTAGAGTTGGTTCGGCAGCAGTTTTGAGCTCCTATAATTCACCCCTCCACTTT
TRBV20-1	NA	TRBJ2-7	NA	CSGSGEQQYF	TGCAGTGGTTCCGGGGAGCAGCAGTACTTC
TRBV28	few	TRBJ2-7	NA	CASSFGLYYEQYF	TGTGCCAGCAGTTTCGGCCTATACTACGAGCAGTACTTC
TRBV29-1	many	TRBJ2-3	NA	CSVEKGATDTQYF	TGCAGCGTTGAGAAGGGCGCCACAGATACGCAGTATTTT
TRBV28	NA	TRBJ2-5	NA	CASTSTPGIQETQYF	TGTGCCAGCACCTCAACTCCGGGGATCCAAGAGACCCAGTACTTC
TRBV29-1	many	TRBJ2-1	NA	CSVVQGVQFF	TGCAGCGTCGTACAGGGTGTGCAGTTCTTC
TRBV15	few	TRBJ2-7	TRBD2	CATSKVASGVQQYF	TGTGCCACCAGCAAAGTGGCGAGCGGGGTACAGCAGTACTTC
TRBV29-1	few	TRBJ2-7	NA	CSTYEQYF	TGCAGTACCTACGAGCAGTACTTC
TRBV2	NA	TRBJ2-1	TRBD1	CAISHDDRVPSSYNEQFF	TGTGCCATCAGTCACGACGACAGGGTACCCAGCTCCTACAATGAGCAGTTCTTC
TRBV28	few	TRBJ2-4	NA	CASSSTGLQAKNIQYF	TGTGCCAGCAGTTCTACAGGACTACAAGCCAAAAACATTCAGTACTTC
TRBV6-1	few	TRBJ2-3	TRBD1	CASSGRQGQTTDTQYF	TGTGCCAGCAGTGGACGACAGGGCCAAACCACAGATACGCAGTATTTT
TRBV27	few	TRBJ2-2	NA	CASAHGGRNEELFF	TGTGCCAGCGCCCACGGAGGGCGAAACGAGGAGCTGTTTTTT